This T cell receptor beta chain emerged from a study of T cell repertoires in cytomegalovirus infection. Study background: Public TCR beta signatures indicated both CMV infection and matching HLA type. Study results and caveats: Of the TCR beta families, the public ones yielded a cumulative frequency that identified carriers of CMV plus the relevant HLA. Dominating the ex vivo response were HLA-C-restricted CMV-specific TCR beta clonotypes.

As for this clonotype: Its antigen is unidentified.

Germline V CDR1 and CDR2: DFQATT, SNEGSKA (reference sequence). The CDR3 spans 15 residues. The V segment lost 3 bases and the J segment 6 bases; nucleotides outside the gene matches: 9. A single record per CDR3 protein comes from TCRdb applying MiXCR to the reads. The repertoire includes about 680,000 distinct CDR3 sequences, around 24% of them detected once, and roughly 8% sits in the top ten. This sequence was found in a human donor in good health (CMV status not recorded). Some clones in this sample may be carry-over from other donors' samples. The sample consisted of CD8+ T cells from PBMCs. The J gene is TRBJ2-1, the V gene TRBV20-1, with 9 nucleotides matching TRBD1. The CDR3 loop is CSASLRDRVGNEQFF. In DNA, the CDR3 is TGCAGTGCTAGTCTCCGGGACAGGGTAGGCAATGAGCAGTTCTTC.